These 32 T cell receptor beta chains came from one sample sequenced in a study of blood T cell repertoires in COVID-19. Measured with immunoSEQ multiplex PCR; TCRdb has only the in-frame clones, and not every one. The table shows 190,000 or so clones, with 80% to 90% occurring only once. The sample was peripheral blood. These receptor sequences come from a woman aged 18-35 years who had recovered from COVID-19.

This clone was observed once. V and J are TRBV11-2 and TRBJ1-1; D ambiguous. The CDR3 length is 14 residues. Between the trimmed V and J ends, which lost 5 bases and 6 bases, there was a span of 16 bases. Germline assignment: CDR1 SGHAT and CDR2 FQNNGV. The CDR3 spells CASSQIWERAEAFF. The CDR3 DNA reads TGTGCCAGCAGCCAGATTTGGGAGCGCGCTGAAGCTTTCTTT. Supplemented by reference TRBV11-2 and TRBJ1-1, the full variable domain reads EAGVAQSPRYKIIEKRQSVAFWCNPISGHATLYWYQQILGQGPKLLIQFQNNGVVDDSQLPKDRFSAERLKGVDSTLKIQPAKLEDSAVYLCASSQIWERAEAFFGQGTRLTVV.

The V call is TRBV20-1, the J call TRBJ2-1; perhaps TRBD2 as D (5 bases). CDR1 and CDR2 from the germline V gene are DFQATT and SNEGSKA (reference sequence). Trimming left V 4 bases short and J 6 bases short, with 7 bases between. CDR3 length equals 11 residues. CDR3 sequence reads: CSATLANEQFF. In DNA, the CDR3 is TGCAGTGCTACCCTAGCCAATGAGCAGTTCTTC.

DNA for the CDR3: TGTGCCAGCAGCTGGGGGGGTGGGATTCAAGAGACCCAGTACTTC. Protein sequence: CASSWGGGIQETQYF. The chain joins TRBV7-2 to TRBJ2-5; 7 nucleotides line up with TRBD2. Trimming at V came to 4 bases and at J to 2 bases, leaving 7 bases not matched to a gene. The CDR3 is made up of 15 amino acids. Germline V gene data show CDR1 as SGHTA and CDR2 as FQGNSA.

This clone has only one observation. The chain combines TRBV7-2 with TRBJ2-2, with no clear D. From germline, CDR1 is SGHTA and CDR2 FQGNSA. The CDR3 contains 16 residues. The V end was cut by 1 base, the J end by 1 base, with 10 bases between. The CDR3 protein is CASSLEAGWNTGELFF. CDR3 in DNA: TGTGCCAGCAGCTTAGAGGCAGGATGGAACACCGGGGAGCTGTTTTTT.

The chain's CDR3 is CASSQGQGIITDTQYF. As DNA, the CDR3 is TGTGCCAGCTCACAAGGACAGGGGATAATCACAGATACGCAGTATTTT. J is TRBJ2-3 and V is TRBV18; TRBD1 aligns across 9 bases. V lost 4 bases and J lost 2; bases outside the gene matches: 7. Looked up from germline, CDR1 is KGHSH and CDR2 is LQKENI. The CDR3 runs to 16 residues.

The rearrangement links TRBV5-4 to TRBJ2-1, with D tentatively TRBD2 (6 bases). The V gene lost 4 bases and the J gene lost 9 bases, with 29 bases spanning the gap. CDR1 and CDR2 from the germline V gene are SGHNT and YYREEE (reference sequence). The CDR3 runs to 18 residues. The CDR3 sequence: CASSPFRVGGSRDGEQFF. The CDR3 DNA follows: TGTGCCAGCAGCCCGTTTCGGGTCGGGGGTTCCCGCGATGGTGAGCAGTTCTTC.

V is TRBV7-3 and J is TRBJ2-1, with 10 bases matching TRBD2. V dropped 5 bases and J dropped 10; count of bases not matched to a gene: 5. Germline CDR1 is SGHTA and CDR2 is FQGTGA. The CDR3 length is 13 residues. CDR3 in amino acids: CASSRGLAEEQFF. For the CDR3, the DNA is TGTGCCAGCAGCCGCGGACTAGCGGAAGAGCAGTTCTTC.

The V gene is TRBV6-2 or TRBV6-3, the J gene TRBJ1-1; no reliable D call. With 4 bases removed from V and 7 bases from J, the gap between germline ends came to 10 bases. This CDR3 spans 12 amino acids. The V gene's germline CDR1 is MNHEY and CDR2 SVGEGT. CDR3 nucleotides: TGTGCCAGCAGTTCCCCGGGATATGAAGCTTTCTTT. Residues: CASSSPGYEAFF.

CDR3 sequence reads: CASSLLSGGNTEAFF. The DNA of the CDR3 is TGTGCCAGCAGCTTATTGTCTGGGGGCAACACTGAAGCTTTCTTT. The chain has TRBV7-3 and TRBJ1-1, with a weak D call TRBD1 (6 bases). The CDR3 has 15 residues. CDR1 is SGHTA, CDR2 FQGTGA, per germline. The V and J ends lost 2 bases and 2 bases respectively, with 12 bases between them.

The V call is TRBV6-1, the J call TRBJ2-1, with 10 positions matching TRBD1. CDR3 length equals 14 residues. V shed 1 base, J shed 8 bases, and the junction held 2 bases outside the gene matches. Germline V gives CDR1 MNHNS, CDR2 SASEGT. DNA for the CDR3: TGTGCCAGCAGTGAAGGGGACAGGGGAGATGAGCAGTTCTTC. Encoded protein: CASSEGDRGDEQFF.

This clone was observed a handful of times. This chain connects TRBV2 to TRBJ2-1; 9 bases are shared with TRBD2. The CDR3 totals 17 residues. Trimming took 2 bases from V and 5 from J; bases not matched to a gene: 10. Germline V gene lookup returns CDR1 SNHLY and CDR2 FYNNEI. The CDR3 DNA reads as TGTGCCAGCAGTGAACAGGCGGGCGCTAGCGGGGACAATGAGCAGTTCTTC. This encodes CASSEQAGASGDNEQFF.

The CDR3 DNA is TGTGCCACCATCCCTGGGGGAGGGGTCCAAGAGACCCAGTACTTC. This gives the protein CATIPGGGVQETQYF. The chain joins TRBV7-8 to TRBJ2-5, with TRBD2 matching 7 bases. CDR1 and CDR2 from the germline V gene are SGHVS and FQNEAQ. The CDR3 runs to 15 residues. The V segment lost 10 bases and the J segment 1 base; nucleotides outside the gene matches: 12.

V gene TRBV10-3 combines with J gene TRBJ1-5, with D possibly matching TRBD1 (6 bases). CDR1 and CDR2 (germline): ENHRY, SYGVKD. This CDR3 comprises 15 residues. Trimming left V 6 bases short and J 3 bases short, with 15 bases between. Here the CDR3 DNA reads TGTGCCATCAGGGGCACAGGGAACTCCAATCAGCCCCAGCATTTT. The encoded protein is CAIRGTGNSNQPQHF.

The gene calls are TRBV7-2 and TRBJ1-5; D might be TRBD1 (6 bases). Per germline, CDR1 SGHTA and CDR2 FQGNSA. This CDR3 region has 17 residues. V lost 1 base to trimming and J lost 6 bases, with 19 bases between them. CDR3 sequence reads: CASSLDVGGARGQPQHF. The CDR3 DNA reads TGTGCCAGCAGCTTAGATGTCGGGGGGGCTCGAGGTCAGCCCCAGCATTTT.

The chain couples TRBV9 to TRBJ2-2; 12 nucleotides agree with TRBD2. The length of the CDR3 is 20 residues. V lost 1 base and J lost 7; bases outside the gene matches: 17. The V gene's germline CDR1 is SGDLS and CDR2 YYNGEE. CDR3 sequence (DNA): TGTGCCAGCAGCGTACCCCAGGTCCTAGCGGGGGGGCCGAATGACGGGGAGCTGTTTTTT. Its protein product is CASSVPQVLAGGPNDGELFF.

Concerning this clone: At one end the junction does not follow the germline gene, possibly because of a read error. This chain connects TRBV18 to TRBJ2-1, with a weak D call TRBD2 (6 bases). The CDR3 is 11 amino acids. CDR1 is KGHSH, CDR2 LQKENI, per germline. Here the CDR3 reads CASSPGGEEVF. For the CDR3, the DNA is TGTGCCAGCTCACCAGGTGGGGAGGAAGTCTTC.

In its sample, this clone was seen a few times. The chain is built from TRBV3-1 (or the pseudogene TRBV3-2) and TRBJ1-2; 7 bases align to TRBD1. The V and J ends lost 4 bases and 4 bases, in that order; junction bases with no gene match: 3. Looked up from germline, CDR1 is LGHDT and CDR2 is YNNKEL (reference sequence). The CDR3 runs to 13 residues. CDR3 nucleotides: TGTGCCAGCAGCCTTGGGACAGCCTATGGCTACACCTTC. Protein sequence: CASSLGTAYGYTF.

The chain carries TRBV6-6 and TRBJ1-2; TRBD1 agrees at 7 bases. This CDR3 region has 15 residues. The germline gives CDR1 MNHNY, CDR2 SVGAGI (reference sequence). The V segment lost 2 bases and the J segment 0 bases; nucleotides outside the gene matches: 3. CDR3 in amino acids: CASSYNQGANYGYTF. CDR3 nucleotide sequence: TGTGCCAGCAGTTACAATCAGGGGGCTAACTATGGCTACACCTTC.

This clone was seen a single time. The V call is TRBV7-9, the J call TRBJ1-3; the match to TRBD1 covers 8 bases. Germline values: CDR1 SEHNR, CDR2 FQNEAQ (reference sequence). The CDR3 loop spans 16 amino acids. J was trimmed by 0 bases and V by 8 bases; bases with no gene match: 9. The CDR3 region has the DNA TGTGCCAGCGGCCGGGACAGGACCCCCTCTGGAAACACCATATATTTT. This encodes CASGRDRTPSGNTIYF.

This rearrangement joins TRBV7-9 to TRBJ1-1, with D possibly TRBD1 on 5 matching bases. Per germline, CDR1 SEHNR and CDR2 FQNEAQ (reference sequence). V dropped 5 bases and J dropped 4 bases, with 11 bases sitting between them. This CDR3 spans 13 amino acids. For the CDR3, the DNA is TGTGCCAGCAGCCCACAGGCCGGCACTGAAGCTTTCTTT. Residues: CASSPQAGTEAFF. The whole variable domain, filled in from reference TRBV7-9 and TRBJ1-1, reads DTGVSQNPRHKITKRGQNVTFRCDPISEHNRLYWYRQTLGQGPEFLTYFQNEAQLEKSRLLSDRFSAERPKGSFSTLEIQRTEQGDSAMYLCASSPQAGTEAFFGQGTRLTVV.

This clone was found once. The V call is TRBV3-1 (or the pseudogene TRBV3-2), the J call TRBJ2-7; 7 nucleotides align to TRBD1. Trimming took 1 base from V and 4 from J; bases not matched to a gene: 7. Germline lookup yields CDR1 LGHDT and CDR2 YNNKEL (reference sequence). The CDR3 is 15 amino acids. The CDR3 loop is CASSQAIDRVYEQYF. CDR3 nucleotides: TGTGCCAGCAGCCAAGCAATTGACAGGGTATACGAGCAGTACTTC.

The chain combines TRBV28 with TRBJ2-2, with 7 nucleotides matching TRBD2. This CDR3 region has 17 residues. Germline V gene sequence: CDR1 MDHEN, CDR2 SYDVKM. Losses at the gene ends were 5 bases for V and 4 bases for J; bases not matched to a gene: 13. The CDR3 reads CASSPLTGRWGTGELFF. CDR3 DNA sequence: TGTGCCAGCAGTCCCTTAACCGGGAGGTGGGGCACCGGGGAGCTGTTTTTT.

Remarks on this clone: This sample includes further DNA sequences coding for the same CDR3. The chain combines TRBV5-1 with TRBJ2-5; TRBD1 matches at 7 bases. The CDR3 runs to 14 residues. Trimming removed 0 bases from V and 1 base from J; junction bases left unmatched: 0. CDR1 is SGHRS and CDR2 is YFSETQ in the germline V gene. The CDR3 protein is CASSLGDSQETQYF. CDR3 nucleotides: TGCGCCAGCAGCTTGGGGGACAGCCAAGAGACCCAGTACTTC.

The chain uses TRBV6-5 and TRBJ2-5; the match to TRBD2 covers 8 bases. The length of the CDR3 is 14 residues. Unmatched junction bases numbered 8, after V lost 8 bases and J lost 3 bases. Germline V gives CDR1 MNHEY, CDR2 SVGAGI. The CDR3: CASLDGAGEETQYF. CDR3 in DNA: TGTGCCAGCTTAGACGGAGCGGGGGAAGAGACCCAGTACTTC.

The chain recombines TRBV6-5 with TRBJ2-1, with 7 nucleotides matching TRBD1. Germline V lookup: CDR1 MNHEY, CDR2 SVGAGI. J lost 3 bases, V lost 9 bases, and 8 bases had no gene match. This CDR3 region has 14 residues. This chain's CDR3 is CASNRGKHYNEQFF. The CDR3 nucleotides are TGTGCCAGTAACAGGGGCAAACACTACAATGAGCAGTTCTTC.

This sequence joins TRBV3-1 (or the pseudogene TRBV3-2) and TRBJ2-1; 9 nucleotides line up with TRBD2. CDR1 and CDR2 from the germline V gene are LGHDT and YNNKEL (reference sequence). The CDR3 has 16 amino acids. V dropped 3 bases and J dropped 7; count of bases not matched to a gene: 10. CDR3 residues: CASSQVSGSGGNEQFF. Written as DNA, the CDR3 is TGTGCCAGCAGCCAGGTTAGCGGGAGCGGAGGGAATGAGCAGTTCTTC.

This chain joins TRBV4-2 and TRBJ1-1; D perhaps matches TRBD1 (5 bases). Germline CDR1 is LGHNA and CDR2 is YNFKEQ. This CDR3 spans 16 amino acids. V dropped 4 bases and J dropped 2 bases, with 17 bases sitting between them. Written as DNA, the CDR3 is TGTGCCAGCAGCCCCCAATCTTTTGACAGTAACACTGAAGCTTTCTTT. It yields the protein CASSPQSFDSNTEAFF.

The chain is built from TRBV14 and TRBJ1-1; no clear D gene. CDR1 is SGHDN and CDR2 is FVKESK in the germline V gene. The CDR3 has 13 residues. V lost 0 bases, J lost 7 bases, and 9 bases lay in between. The CDR3 DNA follows: TGTGCCAGCAGCCAAGATCCCGGGATTGAAGCTTTCTTT. Its protein product is CASSQDPGIEAFF.

The genes are TRBV5-4 and TRBJ1-4, with TRBD1 as a possible D gene (5 bases). Germline CDR1 SGHNT, CDR2 YYREEE (reference sequence). V gave up 4 bases and J gave up 10 bases, with 23 bases separating them. CDR3 length: 16 residues. The CDR3 region is CASSPSPTDQRGKLFF. CDR3 coding DNA: TGTGCCAGCAGCCCGAGCCCGACAGACCAGCGTGGAAAACTGTTTTTT.

The sample holds a few counts of this clone. The chain joins TRBV6-2 or TRBV6-3 to TRBJ1-5; no firm D call. V was clipped by 5 bases and J by 5 bases, with 13 bases between them. The CDR3 totals 14 residues. Germline V gene lookup returns CDR1 MNHEY and CDR2 SVGEGT. CDR3 sequence reads: CASSLARVDQPQHF. CDR3 in DNA: TGTGCCAGCAGTCTTGCCCGAGTTGATCAGCCCCAGCATTTT.

The chain combines TRBV7-3 with TRBJ2-3, with TRBD2 as a possible D gene (6 bases). Germline-derived CDR1 and CDR2 are SGHTA and FQGTGA. The CDR3 covers 14 residues. V was cut by 2 bases and J by 2 bases, with 8 bases left in between. The CDR3 DNA sequence: TGTGCCAGCAGCTTAGGAGGGCCCACAGATACGCAGTATTTT. As protein: CASSLGGPTDTQYF.

This rearrangement joins TRBV5-1 to TRBJ2-5; D is unresolved. The V and J ends lost 1 base and 4 bases respectively, with 8 bases between them. CDR3 length: 13 amino acids. The germline gives CDR1 SGHRS, CDR2 YFSETQ. CDR3 bases: TGCGCCAGCAGCTTGACAGTGGGAGAGACCCAGTACTTC. It is translated as CASSLTVGETQYF. Together with reference TRBV5-1 and TRBJ2-5, the CDR3 gives the full variable domain: KAGVTQTPRYLIKTRGQQVTLSCSPISGHRSVSWYQQTPGQGLQFLFEYFSETQRNKGNFPGRFSGRQFSNSRSEMNVSTLELGDSALYLCASSLTVGETQYFGPGTRLLVL.